A selection of T cell receptor beta chains follows, all from one sample in a study of cytomegalovirus exposure and HLA in healthy donors. Here immunoSEQ multiplex PCR was the method, and the copy in TCRdb shows in-frame clones only, minus some. The sample lists 150,000 to 200,000 clones; around 77% were seen once. The specimen was PBMCs. The receptors stem from a woman in her thirties or forties in good health and CMV-seronegative. Both conserved end residues are part of each CDR3. Each record gives: CDR3 protein, CDR3 DNA, J gene, D gene, V gene, clone size. D genes are given only for firm matches. The size of a clone is reported for some rows only, either as once, few or many, or as a class for expanded clones.

CASSVRTGSSGNTIYF,TGTGCCAGCAGTGTTAGGACAGGGAGCTCTGGAAACACCATATATTTT,TRBJ1-3,TRBD1,TRBV28,-
CASRPGDISGANVLTF,TGTGCCAGTAGACCAGGGGACATCTCTGGGGCCAACGTCCTGACTTTC,TRBJ2-6,-,TRBV19,-
CASALGEKLFF,TGTGCCAGCGCCCTAGGTGAAAAACTGTTTTTT,TRBJ1-4,-,TRBV27,-
CASSYGTGRFYEQYF,TGTGCCAGCAGCTACGGGACAGGGCGCTTCTACGAGCAGTACTTC,TRBJ2-7,TRBD1,TRBV5-8,-
CASLRTGGSTVDRIKPQHF,TGTGCCAGTTTACGGACAGGGGGAAGTACTGTGGACCGGATCAAGCCCCAGCATTTT,TRBJ1-5,TRBD1,TRBV19,-
CASSLAAETQYF,TGTGCCAGCAGCTTAGCGGCTGAGACCCAGTACTTC,TRBJ2-5,-,TRBV7-8,few
CASSGPGQADTEAFF,TGTGCCAGCAGTGGCCCGGGACAGGCGGACACTGAAGCTTTCTTT,TRBJ1-1,TRBD1,TRBV6-1,few
CATYSGYGYTF,TGTGCCACCTACAGTGGGTATGGCTACACCTTC,TRBJ1-2,-,TRBV28,-
CASSLGDRPATNEKLFF,TGCGCCAGCAGCTTGGGGGACAGGCCCGCAACTAATGAAAAACTGTTTTTT,TRBJ1-4,TRBD1,TRBV5-1,-
CASSSPGHNLYEQYF,TGTGCCAGCAGTTCACCGGGACACAACCTATACGAGCAGTACTTC,TRBJ2-7,-,TRBV27,-
CASSSGARRDQYF,TGTGCCAGCAGCAGCGGGGCGCGCAGGGACCAGTACTTC,TRBJ2-5,TRBD2,TRBV11-2,-
CASSQGRTQYF,TGTGCCAGCAGCCAAGGTCGGACGCAGTATTTT,TRBJ2-3,-,TRBV14,-
CASSSNPQGDTGELFF,TGTGCCAGCAGCTCGAACCCACAGGGAGACACCGGGGAGCTGTTTTTT,TRBJ2-2,-,TRBV7-8,-
CAWATRQGATGYTF,TGTGCCTGGGCTACTCGACAGGGGGCGACTGGCTACACCTTC,TRBJ1-2,TRBD1,TRBV30,-
CASSLDRANYGYTF,TGTGCCAGCTCACTCGACAGGGCTAACTATGGCTACACCTTC,TRBJ1-2,TRBD1,TRBV18,few
CASSFRGTGANNQPQHF,TGTGCCAGCAGTTTTCGGGGGACAGGGGCTAACAATCAGCCCCAGCATTTT,TRBJ1-5,TRBD1,TRBV27,-